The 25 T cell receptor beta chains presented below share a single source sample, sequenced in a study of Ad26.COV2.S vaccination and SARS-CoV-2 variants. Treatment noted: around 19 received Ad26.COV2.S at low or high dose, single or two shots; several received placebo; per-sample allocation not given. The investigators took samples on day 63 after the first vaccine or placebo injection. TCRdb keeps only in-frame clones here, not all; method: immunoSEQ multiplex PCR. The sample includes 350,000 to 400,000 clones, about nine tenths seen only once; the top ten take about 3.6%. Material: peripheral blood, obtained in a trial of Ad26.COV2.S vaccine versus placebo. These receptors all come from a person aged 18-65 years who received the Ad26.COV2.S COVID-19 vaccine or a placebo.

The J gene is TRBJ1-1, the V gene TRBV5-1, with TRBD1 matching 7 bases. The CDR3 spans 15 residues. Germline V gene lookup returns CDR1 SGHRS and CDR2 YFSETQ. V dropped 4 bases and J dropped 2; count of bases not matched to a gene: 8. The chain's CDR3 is CASSLSRGVNTEAFF. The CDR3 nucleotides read TGCGCCAGCAGCCTAAGCAGGGGGGTTAACACTGAAGCTTTCTTT.

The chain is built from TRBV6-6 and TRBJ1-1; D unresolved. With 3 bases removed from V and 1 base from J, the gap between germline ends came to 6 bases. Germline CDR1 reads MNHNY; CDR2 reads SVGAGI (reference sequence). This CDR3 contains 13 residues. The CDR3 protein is CASSYGSNTEAFF. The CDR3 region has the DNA TGTGCCAGCAGTTATGGGTCGAACACTGAAGCTTTCTTT.

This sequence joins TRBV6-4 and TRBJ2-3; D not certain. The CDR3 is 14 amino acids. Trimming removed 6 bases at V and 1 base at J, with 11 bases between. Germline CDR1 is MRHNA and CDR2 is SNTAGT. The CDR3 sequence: CASSAFSGTDTQYF. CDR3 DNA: TGTGCCAGCAGCGCCTTCTCGGGCACAGATACGCAGTATTTT.

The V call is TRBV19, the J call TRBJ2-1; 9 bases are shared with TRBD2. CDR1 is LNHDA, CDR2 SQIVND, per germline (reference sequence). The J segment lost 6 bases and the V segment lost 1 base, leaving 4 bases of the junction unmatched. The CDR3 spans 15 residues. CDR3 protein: CASSIASGIRNEQFF. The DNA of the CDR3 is TGTGCCAGTAGTATAGCTAGCGGGATCCGCAATGAGCAGTTCTTC. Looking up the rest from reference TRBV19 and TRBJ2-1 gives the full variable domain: DGGITQSPKYLFRKEGQNVTLSCEQNLNHDAMYWYRQDPGQGLRLIYYSQIVNDFQKGDIAEGYSVSREKKESFPLTVTSAQKNPTAFYLCASSIASGIRNEQFFGPGTRLTVL.

The CDR3 here is CAISEWQGRAFF. The CDR3 region has the DNA TGTGCCATCAGTGAGTGGCAGGGGCGTGCTTTCTTT. The rearrangement joins TRBV10-3 to TRBJ1-1, with D possibly matching TRBD1 (6 bases). Looked up from germline, CDR1 is ENHRY and CDR2 is SYGVKD. The V end lost 1 base, the J end lost 11 bases, and 11 bases lay between the germline ends. This CDR3 region has 12 residues.

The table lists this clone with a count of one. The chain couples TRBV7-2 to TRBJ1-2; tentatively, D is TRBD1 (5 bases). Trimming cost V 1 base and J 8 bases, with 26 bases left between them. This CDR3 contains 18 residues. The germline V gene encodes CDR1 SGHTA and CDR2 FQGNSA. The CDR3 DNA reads TGTGCCAGCAGCTTAGGCAGGGAGGAGGGAATAGGCTATATGGGCTACACCTTC. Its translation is CASSLGREEGIGYMGYTF.

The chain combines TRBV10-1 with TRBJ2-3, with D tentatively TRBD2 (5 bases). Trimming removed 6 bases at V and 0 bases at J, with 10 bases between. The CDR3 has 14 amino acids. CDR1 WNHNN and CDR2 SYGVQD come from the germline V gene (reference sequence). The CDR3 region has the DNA TGCGCCAGCAGCGTAAGCGGTAGCACAGATACGCAGTATTTT. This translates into CASSVSGSTDTQYF.

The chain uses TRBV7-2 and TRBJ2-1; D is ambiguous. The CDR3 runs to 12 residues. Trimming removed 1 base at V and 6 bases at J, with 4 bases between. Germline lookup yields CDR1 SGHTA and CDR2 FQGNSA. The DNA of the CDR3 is TGTGCCAGCAGCTTAGTTAGCAATGAGCAGTTCTTC. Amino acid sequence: CASSLVSNEQFF.

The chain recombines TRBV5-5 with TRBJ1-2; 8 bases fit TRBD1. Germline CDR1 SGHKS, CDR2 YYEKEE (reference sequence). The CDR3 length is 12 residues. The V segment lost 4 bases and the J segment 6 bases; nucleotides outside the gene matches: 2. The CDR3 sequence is CASSPGGDGYTF. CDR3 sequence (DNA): TGTGCCAGCAGCCCAGGGGGCGATGGCTACACCTTC.

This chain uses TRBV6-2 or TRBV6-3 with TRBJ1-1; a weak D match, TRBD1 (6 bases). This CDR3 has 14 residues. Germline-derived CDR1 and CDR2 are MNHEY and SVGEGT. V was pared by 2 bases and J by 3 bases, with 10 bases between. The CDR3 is CASSYQGFDTEAFF. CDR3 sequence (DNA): TGTGCCAGCAGTTACCAGGGGTTCGACACTGAAGCTTTCTTT.

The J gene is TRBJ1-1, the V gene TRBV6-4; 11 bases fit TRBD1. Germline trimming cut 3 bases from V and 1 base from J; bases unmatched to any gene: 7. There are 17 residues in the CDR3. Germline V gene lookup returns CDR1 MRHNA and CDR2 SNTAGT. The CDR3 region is CASSERAGQGANTEAFF. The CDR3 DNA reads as TGTGCCAGCAGTGAGAGGGCCGGACAGGGGGCGAACACTGAAGCTTTCTTT.

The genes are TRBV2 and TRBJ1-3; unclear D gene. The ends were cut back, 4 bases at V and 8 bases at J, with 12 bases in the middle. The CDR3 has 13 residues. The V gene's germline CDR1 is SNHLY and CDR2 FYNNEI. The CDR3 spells CASSVAEGDTIYF. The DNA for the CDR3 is TGTGCCAGCAGTGTAGCGGAGGGAGACACCATATATTTT.

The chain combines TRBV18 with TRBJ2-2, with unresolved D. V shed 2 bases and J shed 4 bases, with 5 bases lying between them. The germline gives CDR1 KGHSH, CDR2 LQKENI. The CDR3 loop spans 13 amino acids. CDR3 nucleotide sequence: TGTGCCAGCTCACCATTAGTCACCGGGGAGCTGTTTTTT. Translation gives CASSPLVTGELFF.

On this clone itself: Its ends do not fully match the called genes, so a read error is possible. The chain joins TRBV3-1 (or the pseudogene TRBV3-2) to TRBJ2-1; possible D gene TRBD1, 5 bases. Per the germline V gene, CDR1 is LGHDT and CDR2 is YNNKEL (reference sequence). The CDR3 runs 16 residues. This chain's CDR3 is CASSQVQGRERNEQFF. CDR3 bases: TGTGCCAGCAGTCAAGTCCAGGGTAGAGAGCGCAATGAGCAGTTCTTC.

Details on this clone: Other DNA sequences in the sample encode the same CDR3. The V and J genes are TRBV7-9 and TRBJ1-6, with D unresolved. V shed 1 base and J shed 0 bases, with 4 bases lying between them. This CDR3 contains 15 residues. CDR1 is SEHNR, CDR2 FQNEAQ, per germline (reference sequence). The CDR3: CASSLGSSYNSPLHF. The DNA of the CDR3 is TGTGCCAGCAGCTTAGGGAGCTCCTATAATTCACCCCTCCACTTT.

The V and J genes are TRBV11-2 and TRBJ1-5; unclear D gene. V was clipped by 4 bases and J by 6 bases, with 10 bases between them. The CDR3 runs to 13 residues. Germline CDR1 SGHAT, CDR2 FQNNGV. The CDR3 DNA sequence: TGTGCCAGCAGCTCCGGAGGGTTTCAGCCCCAGCATTTT. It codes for CASSSGGFQPQHF.

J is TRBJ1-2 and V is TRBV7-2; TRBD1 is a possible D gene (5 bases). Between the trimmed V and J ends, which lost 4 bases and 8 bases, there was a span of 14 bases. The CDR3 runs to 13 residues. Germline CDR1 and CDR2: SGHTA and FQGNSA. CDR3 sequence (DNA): TGTGCCAGCAGCTATACAGGAAAAGGGGGCTACACCTTC. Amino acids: CASSYTGKGGYTF. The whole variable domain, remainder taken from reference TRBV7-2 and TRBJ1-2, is GAGVSQSPSNKVTEKGKDVELRCDPISGHTALYWYRQSLGQGLEFLIYFQGNSAPDKSGLPSDRFSAERTGGSVSTLTIQRTQQEDSAVYLCASSYTGKGGYTFGSGTRLTVV.

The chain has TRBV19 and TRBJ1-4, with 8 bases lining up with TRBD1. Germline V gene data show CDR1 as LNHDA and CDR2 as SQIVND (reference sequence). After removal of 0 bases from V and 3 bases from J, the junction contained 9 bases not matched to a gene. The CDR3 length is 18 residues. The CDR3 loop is CASSIEDRAVLPNEKLFF. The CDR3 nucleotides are TGTGCCAGTAGTATAGAGGACAGGGCGGTGTTACCTAATGAAAAACTGTTTTTT.

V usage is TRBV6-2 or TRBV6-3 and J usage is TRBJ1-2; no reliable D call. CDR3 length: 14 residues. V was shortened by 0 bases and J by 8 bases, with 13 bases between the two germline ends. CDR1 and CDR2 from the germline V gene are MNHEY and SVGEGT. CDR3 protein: CASSYSAGWRGYTF. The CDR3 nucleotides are TGTGCCAGCAGTTACTCTGCAGGCTGGAGGGGCTACACCTTC.

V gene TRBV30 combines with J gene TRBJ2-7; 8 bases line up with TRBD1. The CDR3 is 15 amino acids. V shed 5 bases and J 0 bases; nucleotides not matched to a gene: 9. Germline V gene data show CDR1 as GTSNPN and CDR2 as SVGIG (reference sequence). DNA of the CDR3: TGTGCCTGGCGCCCACAGGGGGTTTCCTCCTACGAGCAGTACTTC. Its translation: CAWRPQGVSSYEQYF. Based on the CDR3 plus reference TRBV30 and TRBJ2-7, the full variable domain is SQTIHQWPATLVQPVGSPLSLECTVEGTSNPNLYWYRQAAGRGLQLLFYSVGIGQISSEVPQNLSASRPQDRQFILSSKKLLLSDSGFYLCAWRPQGVSSYEQYFGPGTRLTVT.

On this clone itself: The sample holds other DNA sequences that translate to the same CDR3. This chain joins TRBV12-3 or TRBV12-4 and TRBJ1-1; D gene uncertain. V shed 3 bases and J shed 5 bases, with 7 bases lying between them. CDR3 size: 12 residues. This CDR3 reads CASSFRDTEAFF. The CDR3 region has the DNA TGTGCCAGCAGTTTCCGGGATACTGAAGCTTTCTTT.

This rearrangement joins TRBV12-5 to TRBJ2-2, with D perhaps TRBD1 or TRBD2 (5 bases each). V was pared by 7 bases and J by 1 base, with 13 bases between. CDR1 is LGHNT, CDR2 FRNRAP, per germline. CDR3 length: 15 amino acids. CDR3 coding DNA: TGTGCTAGTGCGCTCTGGGACGGGAACACCGGGGAGCTGTTTTTT. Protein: CASALWDGNTGELFF.

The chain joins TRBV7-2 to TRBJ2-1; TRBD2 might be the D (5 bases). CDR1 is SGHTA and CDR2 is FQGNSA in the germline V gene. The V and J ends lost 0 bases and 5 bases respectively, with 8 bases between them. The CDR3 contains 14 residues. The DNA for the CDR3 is TGTGCCAGCAGCTTAGCGGGGAGAGACAATGAGCAGTTCTTC. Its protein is CASSLAGRDNEQFF.

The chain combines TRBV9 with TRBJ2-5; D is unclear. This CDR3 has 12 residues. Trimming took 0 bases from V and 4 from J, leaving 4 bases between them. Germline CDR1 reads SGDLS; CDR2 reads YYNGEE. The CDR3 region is CASSVDGETQYF. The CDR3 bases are TGTGCCAGCAGCGTAGACGGAGAGACCCAGTACTTC.

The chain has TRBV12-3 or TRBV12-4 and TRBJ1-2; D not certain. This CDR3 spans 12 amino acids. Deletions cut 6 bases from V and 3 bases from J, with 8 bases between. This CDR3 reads CASSAADYGYTF. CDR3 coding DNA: TGTGCCAGCAGCGCGGCCGACTATGGCTACACCTTC.